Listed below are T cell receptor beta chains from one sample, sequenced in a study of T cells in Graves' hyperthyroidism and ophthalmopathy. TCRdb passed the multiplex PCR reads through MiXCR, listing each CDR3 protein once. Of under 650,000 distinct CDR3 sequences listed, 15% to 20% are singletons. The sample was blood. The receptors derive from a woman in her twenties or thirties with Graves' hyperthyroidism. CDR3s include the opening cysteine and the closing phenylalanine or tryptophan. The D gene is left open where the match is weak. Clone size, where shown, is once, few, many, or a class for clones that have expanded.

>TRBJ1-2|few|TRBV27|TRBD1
TGTGCCAGCAGTTTATACAGGGGGCTGGGGGGCTACACCTTC
CASSLYRGLGGYTF
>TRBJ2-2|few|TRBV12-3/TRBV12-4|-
TGTGCCAGCAGCTACACCGAGGAGCTGTTTTTT
CASSYTEELFF
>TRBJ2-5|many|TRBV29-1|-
TGCAGCGTTGGAAGTGCCCCGACGGCAGGGGGGGAGACCCAGTACTTC
CSVGSAPTAGGETQYF
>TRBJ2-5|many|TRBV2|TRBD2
TGTGCCAGCAGGGCCGGGACTAGCGGGAGGTTACAGTACTTC
CASRAGTSGRLQYF
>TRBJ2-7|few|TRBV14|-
TGTGCCAGCAGCCAAGGGCTAGGACAGACCTACGAGCAGTACTTC
CASSQGLGQTYEQYF
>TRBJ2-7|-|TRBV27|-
TGTACCAGCAGTTTATGGGGATCCTACGAGCAGTACTTC
CTSSLWGSYEQYF
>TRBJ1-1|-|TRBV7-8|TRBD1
TGTGCCAGCAGCTTACAACAGGGGGCCACTGAAGCTTTCTTT
CASSLQQGATEAFF
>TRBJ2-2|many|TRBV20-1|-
TGCAGTGCTAGCAGCGGCACCGGGGAGCTGTTTTTT
CSASSGTGELFF
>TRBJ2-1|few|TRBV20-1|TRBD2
TGCAGTGCTAGAGATCTCCTAGCGGGATATAGCAATGAGCAGTTCTTC
CSARDLLAGYSNEQFF
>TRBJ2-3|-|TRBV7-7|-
TGTGCTAGCAGCGCAAACTGGGCTAGCACAGATACGCAGTATTTT
CASSANWASTDTQYF
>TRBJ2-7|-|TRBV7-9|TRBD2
TGTGCCAGCAGCTTGTTGGGAGGGGCAGGCTTATCCTCCTACGAGCAGTACTTC
CASSLLGGAGLSSYEQYF
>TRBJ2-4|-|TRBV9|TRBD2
TGTGCCAGCAGCCCCCGGGGACTAGCCGAAAACATTCAGTACTTC
CASSPRGLAENIQYF
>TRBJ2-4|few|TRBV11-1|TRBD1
TGTGCCAGCAGCCTCCCGCGAGGGCGGACAGGGGCTGGCATTCAGTACTTC
CASSLPRGRTGAGIQYF
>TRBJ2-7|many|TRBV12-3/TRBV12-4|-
TGTGCCAGCAGTTTAGACGGCTCCACCTACGAGCAGTACTTC
CASSLDGSTYEQYF